The sequence of this T cell receptor beta chain was determined in a study of blood T cell repertoires in COVID-19. Whole-study context: Material from acute and convalescent COVID-19 was sourced from the United States, Italy and Spain. PBMCs, B-cell-depleted T cells, or T cells provided the cDNA or gDNA that made up the material.

One Seattle source followed patients from active infection through their disease course. Original handling: Amplification from reference gene primers served as the basis for estimated nucleated cell counts. Clones were read by immunoSEQ multiplex PCR, and TCRdb kept only the in-frame ones, dropping some. V and J calls plus clone size are reproduced from that table; the DNA served to infer D and trimming. The data hold a few hundred thousand clones, with roughly 89% observed a single time. This TCR derives from a woman aged 25 to 39 with COVID-19, enrolled during active disease. Input material: peripheral blood.

In nucleotides, the CDR3 is TGTGCCAGCAGTCGAAGAGGACAGGGTGGCTATGGCTACACCTTC. It yields the protein CASSRRGQGGYGYTF. The rearrangement links TRBV2 to TRBJ1-2; 8 positions agree with TRBD1. The CDR3 runs to 15 residues. CDR1 SNHLY and CDR2 FYNNEI come from the germline V gene. Trimming at V came to 5 bases and at J to 4 bases, leaving 9 bases not matched to a gene.